The entry that follows covers one T cell receptor beta chain sequence. Its specificity is unknown. The sample belongs to a study of cytomegalovirus exposure and HLA in healthy donors. Overall study findings and caveats: It emerged from a later analysis that several of the most significant clusters appeared to be linked to common viral pathogens. HLA alleles showed associations with 16,951 TCR beta sequences in a later analysis, at a 0.05 false discovery rate.

Primers: 60 Vbeta forward and 13 Jbeta reverse. The assay was immunoSEQ multiplex PCR, and TCRdb's table has in-frame clones only and misses some. The table records roughly 150,000 clones, about 88% of them present only once. This CDR3 comprises 15 residues. Germline lookup yields CDR1 MNHNS and CDR2 SASEGT. V was pared by 6 bases and J by 0 bases, with 12 bases between. The specimen was PBMCs. The source of this sequence is a woman aged 18-30 years in good health and CMV-seronegative. This chain connects TRBV6-1 to TRBJ1-5; a possible D gene is TRBD1 (5 bases). As DNA, the CDR3 is TGTGCCAGCAGCGGTCAAGGGGCTAGCAATCAGCCCCAGCATTTT. It is translated as CASSGQGASNQPQHF.